This is a list of T cell receptor beta chains from one sample in a study of glioma-infiltrating T cells. TCRdb recomputed calls from the multiplex PCR reads with MiXCR, one row per CDR3 protein. This table has about 410,000 distinct CDR3 sequences, about two fifths appearing once. Sequencing was done on a sample of glioma tissue, nonneoplastic brain tissue, or PBMCs (not recorded which). The receptors originated from a human donor with low-grade glioma or glioblastoma, undergoing nonglioma brain surgery, or in good health (not recorded which). Each CDR3 is given with its conserved first and last residue. The order of the fields is V gene, D gene, clone size, J gene, CDR3 protein, CDR3 DNA. A D gene is named only where the DNA matches it firmly. Expanded clones are given a class, and other clones once, few, many or no size at all.

>TRBV7-9|-|few|TRBJ2-3
CASSLVQGVTDTQYF
TGTGCCAGCAGCTTAGTACAAGGGGTCACAGATACGCAGTATTTT
>TRBV19|-|-|TRBJ1-1
CASSMRRVLNTEAFF
TGTGCCAGTAGTATGCGCCGGGTTCTTAACACTGAAGCTTTCTTT
>TRBV12-3/TRBV12-4|TRBD2|once|TRBJ2-5
CASSSGTSGRENQETQYF
TGTGCCAGCAGTTCCGGGACTAGCGGGAGGGAAAATCAAGAGACCCAGTACTTC
>TRBV27|-|-|TRBJ2-2
CASSLSRNTGELFF
TGTGCCAGCAGTTTGTCCAGAAACACCGGGGAGCTGTTTTTT
>TRBV20-1|-|few|TRBJ2-5
CKALEAETQYF
TGCAAAGCCTTAGAGGCGGAGACCCAGTACTTC
>TRBV20-1|TRBD2|many|TRBJ2-1
CSAPTGGIYNEQFF
TGCAGTGCCCCCACCGGGGGGATCTACAATGAGCAGTTCTTC
>TRBV10-3|-|-|TRBJ1-5
CAIRGTWLDQPQHF
TGTGCCATCAGAGGTACATGGTTAGATCAGCCCCAGCATTTT
>TRBV2|-|few|TRBJ2-1
CASSEGGSSLEQFF
TGTGCCAGCAGTGAAGGGGGGTCGAGCTTAGAGCAGTTCTTC
>TRBV7-2|-|few|TRBJ2-7
CASSSPSQFEQYF
TGTGCCAGCAGCTCGCCGTCGCAATTTGAGCAGTACTTC
>TRBV15|-|many|TRBJ1-3
CATSSSEGFSGNTIYF
TGTGCCACCAGCAGTTCTGAGGGCTTCTCTGGAAACACCATATATTTT
>TRBV20-1|-|many|TRBJ1-1
CSASLGVGTEAFF
TGCAGTGCTTCCCTGGGGGTAGGCACTGAAGCTTTCTTT
>TRBV4-2|-|-|TRBJ2-7
CASSQDLSGSYDQYF
TGTGCCAGCAGCCAAGATCTGAGCGGATCCTACGATCAGTACTTC
>TRBV4-2|TRBD1|-|TRBJ2-7
CASSQVNSIQGSYEQYF
TGTGCCAGCAGCCAAGTAAATAGCATACAGGGGTCCTACGAGCAGTACTTC
>TRBV28|TRBD2|-|TRBJ2-3
CASTATQSGSIGADTQYF
TGTGCCAGCACCGCCACTCAAAGCGGGAGTATCGGTGCAGATACGCAGTATTTT
>TRBV2|-|-|TRBJ2-6
CASRGESSGANVLTF
TGTGCCAGCAGGGGAGAAAGCTCTGGGGCCAACGTCCTGACTTTC
>TRBV4-3|-|-|TRBJ2-6
CASEGKYSGANVLTF
TGCGCCAGTGAGGGGAAATACTCTGGGGCCAACGTCCTGACTTTC
>TRBV4-1|-|few|TRBJ2-7
CASSQEAGHGYEQYF
TGCGCCAGCAGCCAAGAAGCAGGCCACGGCTACGAGCAGTACTTC
>TRBV4-2|-|once|TRBJ1-4
CASSRYRDLNEELFF
TGTGCCAGCAGCCGGTACAGGGATCTCAATGAAGAACTGTTTTTT
>TRBV27|-|many|TRBJ1-6
CASSLSSHRGSPLHF
TGTGCCAGCAGTTTATCGTCTCATCGGGGTTCACCCCTCCACTTT
>TRBV7-2|-|-|TRBJ2-7
CASSGDGSNTYEQYF
TGTGCCAGCAGCGGAGACGGTTCCAATACCTACGAGCAGTACTTC
>TRBV7-9|TRBD1|few|TRBJ1-1
CASSLEGALTEAFF
TGTGCCAGCAGCTTAGAGGGGGCGCTCACTGAAGCTTTCTTT
>TRBV6-2/TRBV6-3|-|few|TRBJ2-4
CASSTTPNREDLAKNIQYF
TGTGCCAGCAGCACCACACCGAACAGGGAGGATCTAGCCAAAAACATTCAGTACTTC
>TRBV10-3|TRBD2|few|TRBJ2-1
CAISEKPSGSFAYNEQFF
TGTGCCATCAGTGAGAAGCCTAGCGGGAGTTTCGCCTACAATGAGCAGTTCTTC